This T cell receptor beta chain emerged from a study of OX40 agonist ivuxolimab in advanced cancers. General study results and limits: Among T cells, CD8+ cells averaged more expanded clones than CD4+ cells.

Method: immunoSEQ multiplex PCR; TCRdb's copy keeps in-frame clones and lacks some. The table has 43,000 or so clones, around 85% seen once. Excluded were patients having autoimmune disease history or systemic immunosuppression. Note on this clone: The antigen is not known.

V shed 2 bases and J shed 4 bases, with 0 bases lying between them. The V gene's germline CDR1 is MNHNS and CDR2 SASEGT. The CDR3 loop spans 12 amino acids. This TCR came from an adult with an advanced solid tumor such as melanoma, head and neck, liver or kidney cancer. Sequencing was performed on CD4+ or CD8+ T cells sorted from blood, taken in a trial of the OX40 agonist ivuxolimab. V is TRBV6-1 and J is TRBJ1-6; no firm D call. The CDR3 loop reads CASSEYNSPLHF. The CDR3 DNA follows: TGTGCCAGCAGTGAATATAATTCACCCCTCCACTTT.